These 28 T cell receptor beta chains came from one sample sequenced in a study of blood T cell repertoires in COVID-19. Repertoires were generated with immunoSEQ multiplex PCR, while TCRdb's copy carries only in-frame clones and drops some. The repertoire consists of some 16,000 clones, with about 87% occurring once and the leading ten covering roughly 12%. Specimen: peripheral blood. The receptors were sampled from a human donor in a cohort sampled during active COVID-19.

The genes are TRBV9 and TRBJ1-1; no clear D gene. From germline, CDR1 is SGDLS and CDR2 YYNGEE. V dropped 2 bases and J dropped 2 bases, with 10 bases sitting between them. The CDR3 is 14 amino acids. CDR3 sequence: CASSVEPSNTEAFF. CDR3 sequence (DNA): TGTGCCAGCAGCGTGGAGCCGAGTAACACTGAAGCTTTCTTT.

This chain connects TRBV10-3 to TRBJ1-1; no definite D call. The CDR3 spans 14 residues. Trimming took off 4 bases at V and 1 base at J, with 10 bases between the two ends. Germline V gives CDR1 ENHRY, CDR2 SYGVKD. The CDR3 region is CAISADIGNTEAFF. The CDR3 coding sequence is TGTGCCATCAGTGCTGACATAGGGAACACTGAAGCTTTCTTT.

This chain uses TRBV23-1 with TRBJ1-1; D not certain. TRBV23-1 is an open reading frame, and its role is uncertain. This CDR3 is built from 15 residues. V was trimmed by 6 bases and J by 4 bases, leaving 18 bases between them. This CDR3 reads CASRLSVETSTEAFF. As DNA, the CDR3 is TGCGCCAGCAGGCTTTCAGTGGAGACGAGCACTGAAGCTTTCTTT.

The rearrangement uses TRBV4-3 and TRBJ2-1; D remains unclear. Germline values: CDR1 LGHNA, CDR2 YSLEER. Trimming removed 1 base from V and 8 bases from J, with 12 bases in between. This CDR3 is 14 amino acids long. DNA for the CDR3: TGCGCCAGCAGCCAAGGATCGAGGTTCCATGAGCAGTTCTTC. Encoded protein: CASSQGSRFHEQFF.

V and J are TRBV29-1 and TRBJ2-7, with D perhaps matching TRBD2 (5 bases). The CDR3 runs to 12 residues. V was trimmed by 7 bases and J by 3 bases, leaving 13 bases between them. CDR1 is SQVTM, CDR2 ANQGSEA, per germline. Here the CDR3 DNA reads TGCAGCGGTGCTAGCTCGAACTACGAGCAGTACTTC. Translated, it gives CSGASSNYEQYF.

V gene TRBV10-1 combines with J gene TRBJ1-5, with D possibly being TRBD1 (5 bases). The CDR3 totals 13 residues. Germline CDR1 reads WNHNN; CDR2 reads SYGVQD (reference sequence). V was trimmed by 0 bases and J by 10 bases, leaving 10 bases between them. This CDR3 is CASSESGGFPQHF. As DNA, the CDR3 is TGCGCCAGCAGTGAGTCCGGGGGTTTCCCCCAGCATTTT.

The J gene is TRBJ1-2, the V gene TRBV5-1, with D unclear. V shed 3 bases and J shed 5 bases, with 17 bases lying between them. The CDR3 runs 15 residues. The germline V gene encodes CDR1 SGHRS and CDR2 YFSETQ. The CDR3 sequence is CASSSNSGSQYGYTF. The CDR3 DNA follows: TGCGCCAGCAGCTCTAACTCCGGGTCTCAATATGGCTACACCTTC.

This clone has just one count. The J gene is TRBJ1-2, the V gene TRBV30; possibly TRBD1 for D (6 bases). The CDR3 totals 13 residues. CDR1 is GTSNPN and CDR2 is SVGIG in the germline V gene (reference sequence). The germline V and J ends were trimmed by 2 bases and 2 bases, with 9 bases remaining between them. CDR3 loop: CAWSFQGNYGYTF. CDR3 DNA sequence: TGTGCCTGGAGTTTCCAGGGGAACTATGGCTACACCTTC.

The chain has TRBV2 and TRBJ2-6; no clear D gene. This CDR3 spans 14 amino acids. Trimming removed 8 bases at V and 1 base at J, with 9 bases between. Germline values: CDR1 SNHLY, CDR2 FYNNEI. CDR3 sequence: CASAIASGANVLTF. The CDR3 DNA reads as TGTGCCAGCGCGATTGCATCTGGGGCCAACGTCCTGACTTTC. The whole variable domain, filled in from reference TRBV2 and TRBJ2-6, reads EPEVTQTPSHQVTQMGQEVILRCVPISNHLYFYWYRQILGQKVEFLVSFYNNEISEKSEIFDDQFSVERPDGSNFTLKIRSTKLEDSAMYFCASAIASGANVLTFGAGSRLTVL.

The chain recombines TRBV7-2 with TRBJ1-1; the match to TRBD1 covers 7 bases. This CDR3 is built from 17 residues. Germline CDR1 SGHTA, CDR2 FQGNSA. With 1 base clipped from V and 0 bases from J, the junction kept 8 bases outside the gene matches. CDR3 coding DNA: TGTGCCAGCAGCTTAGTGGCAGGGGGATTTATGAACACTGAAGCTTTCTTT. Translation gives CASSLVAGGFMNTEAFF.

The chain employs TRBV29-1 and TRBJ1-2, with TRBD1 matching over 11 bases. V shed 6 bases and J 3 bases; nucleotides not matched to a gene: 9. Per the germline V gene, CDR1 is SQVTM and CDR2 is ANQGSEA. The CDR3 has 15 amino acids. The CDR3 region is CSVDPGQGDHYGYTF. The CDR3 DNA sequence: TGCAGCGTCGATCCGGGACAGGGGGATCACTATGGCTACACCTTC.

The chain carries TRBV29-1 and TRBJ1-2; TRBD1 matches 8 bases. The CDR3 length is 12 residues. Germline-derived CDR1 and CDR2 are SQVTM and ANQGSEA. Trimming cost V 6 bases and J 7 bases; bases outside gene matches: 7. This CDR3 is CSVGDRSAGYTF. As DNA, the CDR3 is TGCAGCGTCGGGGACAGGTCTGCTGGCTACACCTTC.

The CDR3 coding sequence is TGCGCCAGCACCCTCAACAGCCTTGGCTCTGGAAACACCATATATTTT. It yields the protein CASTLNSLGSGNTIYF. The J gene is TRBJ1-3, the V gene TRBV5-1; D unresolved. Per germline, CDR1 SGHRS and CDR2 YFSETQ. This CDR3 spans 16 amino acids. With 6 bases removed from V and 0 bases from J, the gap between germline ends came to 16 bases.

This clone was found once. The chain couples TRBV21-1 to TRBJ2-1; no DNA check was done on the table's D call, TRBD2. TRBV21-1 counts as a pseudogene. The length of the CDR3 is 17 residues. Here the CDR3 reads CASSLGLAGSPNNEQFF. The CDR3 nucleotides are TGTGCCAGCAGCCTGGGACTAGCGGGGTCTCCGAACAATGAGCAGTTCTTC.

This clone has a handful of counts. The chain combines TRBV7-9 with TRBJ1-4; possible D gene TRBD1, 6 bases. The germline V and J ends were trimmed by 2 bases and 5 bases, with 12 bases remaining between them. The CDR3 is 15 amino acids. Per the germline V gene, CDR1 is SEHNR and CDR2 is FQNEAQ (reference sequence). The CDR3 nucleotides read TGTGCCAGCAGCTTATCAGGGGCCGGAAATGAAAAACTGTTTTTT. Amino acid sequence: CASSLSGAGNEKLFF.

This chain joins TRBV19 and TRBJ2-1; TRBD1 agrees at 9 bases. This CDR3 contains 16 residues. The germline V gene has CDR1 LNHDA and CDR2 SQIVND (reference sequence). V lost 4 bases to trimming and J lost 10 bases; unmatched junction nucleotides: 14. As DNA, the CDR3 is TGTGCCAGTAGTAGAAGGGGACAGGGTCCTTCCAAGGAGCAGTTCTTC. Residues: CASSRRGQGPSKEQFF.

The rearrangement links TRBV5-8 to TRBJ2-5; D might be TRBD1 (5 bases). V lost 4 bases and J 5 bases, leaving 18 bases between the germline ends. CDR1 and CDR2 (germline): SGHTS, YDEGEE. The CDR3 sequence is 15 residues long. CDR3 nucleotide sequence: TGTGCCAGCAGCCGTCAGGGTTTAGCCCTGGAGACCCAGTACTTC. This sequence encodes CASSRQGLALETQYF. The full variable domain, in which reference TRBV5-8 and TRBJ2-5 provide the parts outside the CDR3, is EAGVTQSPTHLIKTRGQQATLRCSPISGHTSVYWYQQALGLGLQFLLWYDEGEERNRGNFPPRFSGRQFPNYSSELNVNALELEDSALYLCASSRQGLALETQYFGPGTRLLVL.

The CDR3 coding sequence is TGCGCCAGCAGCTTCGAAACAGGGGGTATTACTGAAGCTTTCTTT. Translated, it gives CASSFETGGITEAFF. This chain links TRBV5-1 with TRBJ1-1; 8 nucleotides line up with TRBD1. Germline values: CDR1 SGHRS, CDR2 YFSETQ. V lost 2 bases and J lost 5; bases outside the gene matches: 8. The CDR3 runs to 15 residues.

V and J are TRBV28 and TRBJ1-2; 9 positions agree with TRBD1. The CDR3 contains 16 residues. Losses at the gene ends were 4 bases for V and 4 bases for J; bases not matched to a gene: 10. Germline-derived CDR1 and CDR2 are MDHEN and SYDVKM. CDR3 DNA: TGTGCCAGCAGTTCCAGTCCCGGGACAGGGACCTATGGCTACACCTTC. Amino acids: CASSSSPGTGTYGYTF.

The chain uses TRBV10-2 and TRBJ1-4; TRBD1 matches 8 bases. The junction had 2 bases not matched to a gene; V was cut back by 4 bases and J by 4 bases. Germline V gene lookup returns CDR1 WSHSY and CDR2 SAAADI. This CDR3 is 14 amino acids long. The CDR3 nucleotides read TGCGCCAGCAGTGCAGGGGGCTTTAATGAAAAACTGTTTTTT. Its translation is CASSAGGFNEKLFF.

This chain links TRBV7-8 with TRBJ2-5; 10 bases agree with TRBD2. The trim removed 0 bases at V and 5 bases at J, leaving 6 bases unmatched. Germline assignment: CDR1 SGHVS and CDR2 FQNEAQ. The CDR3 totals 16 residues. The CDR3 bases are TGTGCCAGCAGCTTAGCGACTAGCGGGTTGGTGGAGACCCAGTACTTC. As protein: CASSLATSGLVETQYF.

The J gene is TRBJ1-6, the V gene TRBV19, with TRBD1 as a possible D gene (5 bases). The germline V gene has CDR1 LNHDA and CDR2 SQIVND (reference sequence). Trimming removed 4 bases from V and 0 bases from J, with 10 bases in between. This CDR3 has 16 residues. The chain's CDR3 is CASSTTGSSYNSPLHF. The CDR3 coding sequence is TGTGCCAGTAGTACTACAGGTAGCTCCTATAATTCACCCCTCCACTTT.

The chain recombines TRBV5-1 with TRBJ1-5; possible D gene TRBD1, 5 bases. This CDR3 comprises 14 residues. Trimming pared 5 bases from V and 0 bases from J, leaving 9 bases between. The V gene's germline CDR1 is SGHRS and CDR2 YFSETQ. CDR3 nucleotides: TGCGCCAGCAGACCAACAGGTAGCAATCAGCCCCAGCATTTT. Amino acid sequence: CASRPTGSNQPQHF.

The gene calls are TRBV30 and TRBJ2-3, with D hard to call. Per the germline V gene, CDR1 is GTSNPN and CDR2 is SVGIG (reference sequence). The V and J ends lost 1 base and 0 bases respectively, with 11 bases between them. This CDR3 is built from 15 residues. CDR3 in amino acids: CAWSAPTSSTDTQYF. The CDR3 DNA is TGTGCCTGGAGTGCGCCAACTTCTAGCACAGATACGCAGTATTTT.

The V call is TRBV6-1, the J call TRBJ2-3, with D possibly being TRBD1 (6 bases). Germline lookup yields CDR1 MNHNS and CDR2 SASEGT. This CDR3 region has 16 residues. The V gene lost 4 bases and the J gene lost 4 bases, with 18 bases spanning the gap. In DNA form, the CDR3 reads TGTGCCAGCAGTGTTGAGGGGGTAGGGTTCCCAGATACGCAGTATTTT. Its protein product is CASSVEGVGFPDTQYF.

The chain is built from TRBV28 and TRBJ1-6; TRBD1 is a possible D gene (5 bases). V was cut by 8 bases and J by 11 bases, with 16 bases left in between. The CDR3 loop spans 13 amino acids. The germline V gene has CDR1 MDHEN and CDR2 SYDVKM. The CDR3 DNA follows: TGTGCCAGCGACCAGGGTGCCTTTGCACCCCTCCACTTT. As protein: CASDQGAFAPLHF.

The DNA for the CDR3 is TGTGCCAGCAATCGAGACAGGAATTCACCCCTCCACTTT. It translates to CASNRDRNSPLHF. J is TRBJ1-6 and V is TRBV7-9; TRBD1 might be the D (6 bases). The CDR3 totals 13 residues. V lost 7 bases and J lost 7, with 11 bases in between. From germline, CDR1 is SEHNR and CDR2 FQNEAQ (reference sequence).

The chain links TRBV29-1 to TRBJ1-1; no definite D call. Germline CDR1 and CDR2: SQVTM and ANQGSEA. This CDR3 spans 10 amino acids. The DNA of the CDR3 is TGCAGTGGAGAGAACACTGAAGCTTTCTTT. Amino acids: CSGENTEAFF.